Listed here are 27 T cell receptor beta chains from one sample, sequenced in a study of post-analysis software for immune sequencing data. Regarding the study as a whole: In patients, 4 to 6 TRBV segments were more frequent than in controls, with TRBV5-6, TRBV5-1 and TRBV20-1 among them.

Sequencing libraries made from TCR beta cDNA carried unique molecular identifiers. TCRdb analysed the PCR reads with MiXCR anew, one entry per CDR3 protein. The repertoire has hundreds of thousands of distinct CDR3 sequences, roughly 40% of them found once; the top ten carry under 2%. What these receptors recognize is not known. Sequencing input: blood. Receptor source: a girl aged 10 to 17 with multiple sclerosis.

The chain uses TRBV7-8 and TRBJ2-7; D is possibly TRBD2 (6 bases). V was shortened by 5 bases and J by 5 bases, with 13 bases between the two germline ends. The CDR3 spans 13 residues. Germline V CDR1 and CDR2: SGHVS, FQNEAQ. CDR3 in DNA: TGTGCCAGCAGCCAGACGGAGGGCGACGAGCAGTACTTC. It encodes CASSQTEGDEQYF.

The chain links TRBV7-9 to TRBJ2-3; possible D gene TRBD2, 5 bases. Trimming left V 4 bases short and J 6 bases short, with 11 bases between. Per germline, CDR1 SEHNR and CDR2 FQNEAQ (reference sequence). This CDR3 is built from 13 residues. The CDR3 nucleotides are TGTGCCAGCAGCTGGGTACAGCGGGATACGCAGTATTTT. Its translation: CASSWVQRDTQYF.

The chain employs TRBV27 and TRBJ2-1, with D perhaps matching TRBD1 or TRBD2 (5 bases each). Germline loops: CDR1 MNHEY, CDR2 SMNVEV (reference sequence). The CDR3 is 15 residues long. The V gene lost 1 base and the J gene lost 7 bases, with 14 bases spanning the gap. The CDR3: CASSLWAPGTNEQFF. Written as DNA, the CDR3 is TGTGCCAGCAGTTTATGGGCCCCGGGGACGAATGAGCAGTTCTTC.

This clonotype has only a few counts. J is TRBJ2-5 and V is TRBV7-2; D could derive from TRBD1 or TRBD2 (5 bases each). Germline loops: CDR1 SGHTA, CDR2 FQGNSA. V gave up 1 base and J gave up 2 bases, with 8 bases separating them. This CDR3 is built from 14 residues. The CDR3 DNA reads TGTGCCAGCAGCTTAGTCGAGGGGCAAGAGACCCAGTACTTC. This translates into CASSLVEGQETQYF.

The CDR3 DNA reads as TGTGCCAGCAGCTGGGAGACCTCTGGGGCCAACGTCCTGACTTTC. Translating gives CASSWETSGANVLTF. V usage is TRBV6-2 or TRBV6-3 and J usage is TRBJ2-6; possible D gene TRBD2, 5 bases. Germline V CDR1 and CDR2: MNHEY, SVGEGT. The V end was cut by 6 bases, the J end by 0 bases, with 9 bases between. The CDR3 spans 15 residues.

This clonotype was detected only a few times. The chain is built from TRBV27 and TRBJ2-7; maybe TRBD2 (5 bases). Deletions cut 4 bases from V and 2 bases from J, with 15 bases between. Germline CDR1 and CDR2: MNHEY and SMNVEV (reference sequence). The CDR3 has 15 residues. CDR3 protein: CASSSIGRAAYEQYF. The CDR3 bases are TGTGCCAGCAGTTCCATAGGGCGGGCCGCCTACGAGCAGTACTTC.

This clonotype was seen ten or more times. The chain couples TRBV7-2 to TRBJ2-1, with D uncertain. Trimming stripped 3 bases from V and 4 bases from J, with 4 bases between. Per germline, CDR1 SGHTA and CDR2 FQGNSA. This CDR3 comprises 12 residues. CDR3 DNA: TGTGCCAGCAGCTTTCTGTACAATGAGCAGTTCTTC. It is translated as CASSFLYNEQFF.

The table lists this clonotype with a few counts. The chain recombines TRBV2 with TRBJ2-3, with 12 bases aligning to TRBD2. The CDR3 runs to 15 residues. Germline values: CDR1 SNHLY, CDR2 FYNNEI. The ends lost 9 bases at V and 5 bases at J; junction bases unmatched: 9. The CDR3 is CASGGLAGRLDTQYF. CDR3 sequence (DNA): TGTGCCAGTGGGGGACTAGCGGGCCGACTAGATACGCAGTATTTT.

This chain connects TRBV10-3 to TRBJ1-5; D gene ambiguous. CDR1 ENHRY and CDR2 SYGVKD come from the germline V gene. This CDR3 has 13 residues. V was clipped by 8 bases and J by 8 bases, with 16 bases between them. CDR3 nucleotides: TGTGCCATCGGACGACGCCATCTAAAGCCCCAGCATTTT. Amino acid sequence: CAIGRRHLKPQHF.

The chain uses TRBV11-2 and TRBJ2-7; D not resolved. The CDR3 runs to 12 residues. The V gene lost 5 bases and the J gene lost 4 bases, with 9 bases spanning the gap. CDR1 is SGHAT, CDR2 FQNNGV, per germline. In nucleotides, the CDR3 is TGTGCCAGCAGCATGCTAGAATACGAGCAGTACTTC. It specifies CASSMLEYEQYF.

CDR3 loop: CSELAGDSTDTQYF. Here the CDR3 DNA reads TGCAGTGAACTAGCGGGGGATAGCACAGATACGCAGTATTTT. This chain connects TRBV20-1 to TRBJ2-3; 11 nucleotides match TRBD2. From germline, CDR1 is DFQATT and CDR2 SNEGSKA (reference sequence). V gave up 7 bases and J gave up 0 bases; unmatched junction bases: 3. This CDR3 spans 14 amino acids.

The chain recombines TRBV12-3 or TRBV12-4 with TRBJ1-1; weak D call: TRBD1 (6 bases). V was trimmed by 5 bases and J by 10 bases, leaving 23 bases between them. CDR3 length equals 15 residues. In nucleotides, the CDR3 is TGTGCCAGCAGTCTTTTCATCGGACAGACGGTATCAGCTTTCTTT. Translated, it gives CASSLFIGQTVSAFF.

This clonotype appeared once. This could be a read error, since a much larger clone is one nucleotide away. This rearrangement joins TRBV2 to TRBJ2-3, with 8 bases fitting TRBD2. Germline CDR1 SNHLY, CDR2 FYNNEI. J was trimmed by 5 bases and V by 4 bases; bases with no gene match: 2. This CDR3 comprises 13 residues. Here the CDR3 reads CASSAGGGDTQYF. In DNA form, the CDR3 reads TGTGCCAGCAGTGCGGGAGGGGGAGATACGCAGTATTTT.

This clonotype was seen a handful of times. The V gene is TRBV7-9, the J gene TRBJ2-7; D unresolved. The CDR3 extends over 15 amino acids. V lost 2 bases and J lost 2, with 13 bases in between. From germline, CDR1 is SEHNR and CDR2 FQNEAQ (reference sequence). In DNA, the CDR3 is TGTGCCAGCAGCTTACCGGAACTCACGCCCTACGAGCAGTACTTC. Amino acid sequence: CASSLPELTPYEQYF.

The CDR3 coding sequence is TGTGCCAGCAGCTTCCTGGGACAGGGGGAAAATGGCTACACCTTC. This codes for CASSFLGQGENGYTF. The chain uses TRBV7-9 and TRBJ1-2; 11 bases line up with TRBD1. The ends lost 3 bases at V and 6 bases at J; junction bases unmatched: 6. CDR3 length equals 15 residues. CDR1 and CDR2 from the germline V gene are SEHNR and FQNEAQ (reference sequence).

V usage is TRBV11-2 and J usage is TRBJ1-5, with D tentatively TRBD1 (5 bases). V lost 5 bases to trimming and J lost 7 bases, with 18 bases between them. The germline V gene encodes CDR1 SGHAT and CDR2 FQNNGV. This CDR3 has 15 residues. The CDR3 protein is CASSLHPQGGQPQHF. As DNA, the CDR3 is TGTGCCAGCAGCCTCCACCCGCAGGGAGGCCAGCCCCAGCATTTT.

V and J are TRBV6-1 and TRBJ1-4; a weak D match, TRBD1 (5 bases). V lost 3 bases and J lost 8, with 16 bases in between. CDR3 length: 15 amino acids. Germline V CDR1 and CDR2: MNHNS, SASEGT. CDR3 bases: TGTGCCAGCAGTGATTTTGCCCAGGGTTGGGAAAAACTGTTTTTT. Translated, it gives CASSDFAQGWEKLFF.

The chain carries TRBV7-9 and TRBJ2-7; D not certain. The assigned J gene may be wrong: the sequence end matches TRBJ2-4 better. CDR1 and CDR2 from the germline V gene are SEHNR and FQNEAQ (reference sequence). The length of the CDR3 is 17 residues. CDR3 residues: CASSLDKWPVEWNIQYF. The CDR3 region has the DNA TGTGCCAGCAGCTTAGATAAGTGGCCGGTTGAATGGAACATTCAGTACTTC.

About this clonotype itself: At one end the junction does not follow the germline gene, possibly because of a read error. Here the CDR3 reads CASSFRVGGDEQFF. The CDR3 coding sequence is TGTGCTAGCAGCTTTCGTGTCGGGGGCGATGAGCAGTTCTTC. The V call is TRBV7-7, the J call TRBJ2-1; the D call may be TRBD1 or TRBD2 (6 bases each). Germline CDR1 is SSHAT and CDR2 is FNYEAQ (reference sequence). The CDR3 runs 14 residues.

This clonotype was found a few times. The chain couples TRBV12-3 or TRBV12-4 to TRBJ2-3; 9 bases fit TRBD2. The CDR3 loop spans 15 amino acids. The V and J ends lost 4 bases and 2 bases, in that order; junction bases with no gene match: 4. CDR3 nucleotide sequence: TGTGCCAGCAGTTATCCTAGCGGGGTCACAGATACGCAGTATTTT. Translation: CASSYPSGVTDTQYF.

At least ten counts were recorded for this clonotype. This chain connects TRBV5-1 to TRBJ1-2, with D tentatively TRBD1 (6 bases). Germline V gives CDR1 SGHRS, CDR2 YFSETQ. This CDR3 is 15 amino acids long. Deletions cut 5 bases from V and 4 bases from J, with 18 bases between. The CDR3 DNA follows: TGCGCCAGCAGTTTCGACAGGCCTGGAGGCTATGGCTACACCTTC. Residues: CASSFDRPGGYGYTF.

This clonotype was counted only a few times. The chain joins TRBV6-6 to TRBJ2-7; a possible D gene is TRBD1 (6 bases). The CDR3 spans 16 residues. The V end was cut by 5 bases, the J end by 0 bases, with 17 bases between. Per the germline V gene, CDR1 is MNHNY and CDR2 is SVGAGI (reference sequence). CDR3 DNA sequence: TGTGCCAGCAGTGGTGGGACAAACAAAATCTCCTACGAGCAGTACTTC. It encodes CASSGGTNKISYEQYF.

This clonotype was recorded a few times. The CDR3 region is CASSGIESSKETQYF. The CDR3 nucleotides are TGCGCCAGCAGTGGTATCGAGAGTTCGAAAGAGACCCAGTACTTC. This chain links TRBV10-2 with TRBJ2-5; D is undetermined. The germline V and J ends were trimmed by 4 bases and 3 bases, with 15 bases remaining between them. This CDR3 is 15 amino acids long. Germline CDR1 and CDR2: WSHSY and SAAADI.

This clonotype was counted a few times. The V call is TRBV20-1, the J call TRBJ2-1, with TRBD2 as a possible D gene (5 bases). CDR1 is DFQATT and CDR2 is SNEGSKA in the germline V gene (reference sequence). The V gene lost 4 bases and the J gene lost 4 bases, with 14 bases spanning the gap. The CDR3 is 14 amino acids. CDR3 DNA sequence: TGCAGTGCTACGGACTTCTCTTTATACAATGAGCAGTTCTTC. Protein sequence: CSATDFSLYNEQFF.

This clonotype was seen a handful of times. This chain joins TRBV11-2 and TRBJ2-5; maybe TRBD1 (5 bases). Germline lookup yields CDR1 SGHAT and CDR2 FQNNGV. CDR3 size: 15 residues. Trimming pared 5 bases from V and 1 base from J, leaving 14 bases between. CDR3: CASSDIRGLQETQYF. The CDR3 coding sequence is TGTGCCAGCAGCGATATTAGGGGCCTCCAAGAGACCCAGTACTTC.

This clonotype occurred a few times. The V gene is TRBV29-1, the J gene TRBJ2-7; D possibly corresponds to TRBD1 (6 bases). V was clipped by 5 bases and J by 2 bases, with 16 bases between them. The CDR3 has 14 amino acids. Per the germline V gene, CDR1 is SQVTM and CDR2 is ANQGSEA. In DNA form, the CDR3 reads TGCAGCGTTAACCCCGGAGCAGGGGCCTACGAGCAGTACTTC. This encodes CSVNPGAGAYEQYF.

The chain links TRBV5-1 to TRBJ2-7, with 12 nucleotides matching TRBD1. CDR3 size: 16 residues. The V and J ends lost 3 bases and 3 bases, in that order; junction bases with no gene match: 7. Germline CDR1 is SGHRS and CDR2 is YFSETQ. The CDR3 DNA follows: TGCGCCAGCAGCTCCGCCGGGACAGGGGGCCTCTACGAGCAGTACTTC. This gives the protein CASSSAGTGGLYEQYF. Combining the CDR3 with reference TRBV5-1 and TRBJ2-7 gives the whole variable domain KAGVTQTPRYLIKTRGQQVTLSCSPISGHRSVSWYQQTPGQGLQFLFEYFSETQRNKGNFPGRFSGRQFSNSRSEMNVSTLELGDSALYLCASSSAGTGGLYEQYFGPGTRLTVT.